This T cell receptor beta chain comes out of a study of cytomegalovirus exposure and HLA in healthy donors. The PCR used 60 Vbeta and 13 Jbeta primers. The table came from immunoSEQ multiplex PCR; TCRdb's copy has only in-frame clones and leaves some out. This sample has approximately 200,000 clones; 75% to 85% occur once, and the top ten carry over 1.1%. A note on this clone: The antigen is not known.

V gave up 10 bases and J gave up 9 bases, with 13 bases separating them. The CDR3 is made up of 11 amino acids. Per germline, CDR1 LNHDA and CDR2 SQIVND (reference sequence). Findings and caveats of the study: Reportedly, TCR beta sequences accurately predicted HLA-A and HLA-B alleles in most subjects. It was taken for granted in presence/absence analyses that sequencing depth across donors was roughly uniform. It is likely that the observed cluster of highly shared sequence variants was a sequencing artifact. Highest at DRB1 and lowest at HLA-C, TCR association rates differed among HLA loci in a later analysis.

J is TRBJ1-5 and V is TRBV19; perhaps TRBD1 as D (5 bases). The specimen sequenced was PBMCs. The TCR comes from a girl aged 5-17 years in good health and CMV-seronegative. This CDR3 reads CAIGAGGPQHF. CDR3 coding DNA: TGTGCCATTGGGGCCGGGGGGCCCCAGCATTTT.